This T cell receptor (beta chain) stems from a study of shared clonotypes between healthy human individuals. Profiling relied on immunoSEQ multiplex PCR, and the TCRdb table lists in-frame clones only, not all of them. The profile covers under 2,500,000 clones, with approximately 96% appearing a single time and about 0.13% taken by the ten largest. CDR1 and CDR2 from the germline V gene are GTSNPN and SVGIG (reference sequence). V was shortened by 3 bases and J by 3 bases, with 11 bases between the two germline ends. The CDR3 is made up of 13 amino acids. The receptor's source is a man aged 18 to 30 in good health. The sequenced material came from naive CD4+ T cells sorted from blood. Subset specified: CD45RA+ positively selected. This chain connects TRBV30 to TRBJ1-1; D is unresolved. CDR3 in amino acids: CAWSLRQDTEAFF. The CDR3, as DNA: TGTGCCTGGAGCCTTCGACAAGACACTGAAGCTTTCTTT.